This T cell receptor beta chain was sequenced during a study of T cells in localized non-small cell lung cancer. General study points: Sequencing covered just one tumor region, so heterogeneity cannot be ruled out. An association was observed between higher blood T cell density and longer overall survival. Of the tissues analyzed, uninvolved adjacent lung showed maximal T cell clonality, greater than tumor. Across samples, adjacent lung featured a median roughly 60 of the top 100 tumor clones.

Notes on this clone: Its antigen is as yet unknown.

TCRdb's copy holds only in-frame clones and misses some; the assay was immunoSEQ multiplex PCR. The sample holds some 66,000 clones, almost 85% seen once. This CDR3 is built from 15 residues. The germline V gene has CDR1 SGHTA and CDR2 FQGTGA. With V trimmed by 5 bases and J by 9 bases, 7 bases remained unmatched. Material: peripheral blood, obtained before any cancer treatment. The TCR originated in a female donor over 55 with stage I lung adenocarcinoma. J is TRBJ2-1 and V is TRBV7-3; 13 bases map to TRBD2. DNA of the CDR3: TGTGCCAGCAGCCCAACTAGCGGGAGGGCCGGTGAGCAGTTCTTC. This encodes CASSPTSGRAGEQFF.